The 28 T cell receptor beta chains listed next were all sequenced from one sample in a study of blood T cells in healthy people across ages. Sample-barcoded 5' priming and a J-beta primer mix drove a second PCR of about 7 to 12 cycles. MiXCR was run by TCRdb on the 5' RACE reads, yielding one entry per CDR3 protein. This table holds around 870,000 distinct CDR3 sequences, less than 35% found once. Specimen: blood. The origin of the receptors is a woman older than 75 in good health.

At least ten counts were recorded for this clonotype. The chain recombines TRBV5-5 with TRBJ2-1, with a possible D match to TRBD1 (6 bases). V shed 1 base and J shed 9 bases, with 20 bases lying between them. The CDR3 runs 16 residues. The germline CDR1 and CDR2 sequences are SGHKS and YYEKEE (reference sequence). The CDR3 DNA is TGTGCCAGCAGCTTGTCCCAGGGGTTGGGTTTGGGTGAGCAGTTCTTC. Translated, it gives CASSLSQGLGLGEQFF.

This clonotype has at least ten counts. The chain carries TRBV7-2 and TRBJ2-1; perhaps TRBD1 as D (5 bases). This CDR3 contains 15 residues. Germline V gene sequence: CDR1 SGHTA, CDR2 FQGNSA. The V gene lost 5 bases and the J gene lost 0 bases, with 11 bases spanning the gap. This CDR3 is CASSPLQGSYNEQFF. For the CDR3, the DNA is TGTGCCAGCAGCCCCCTGCAGGGCTCCTACAATGAGCAGTTCTTC.

The chain combines TRBV7-3 with TRBJ2-1; D is possibly TRBD1 (8 bases). The germline V gene has CDR1 SGHTA and CDR2 FQGTGA. The CDR3 is 16 residues long. Trimming stripped 7 bases from V and 0 bases from J, with 16 bases between. CDR3 sequence (DNA): TGTGCCAGCACCTCAGGGGGCGGGAGCTCCTACAATGAGCAGTTCTTC. Translation gives CASTSGGGSSYNEQFF.

Worth noting for this clonotype: Germline and junction disagree at one end, which may indicate a read error. This sequence joins TRBV10-3 and TRBJ1-2; D remains ambiguous. Germline lookup yields CDR1 ENHRY and CDR2 SYGVKD. This CDR3 spans 14 amino acids. Here the CDR3 reads CAISDSFTVYGCTF. CDR3 sequence (DNA): TGTGCCATCAGTGATTCCTTTACAGTCTATGGCTGCACCTTC.

The V call is TRBV15, the J call TRBJ1-4, with a possible D match to TRBD1 (5 bases). The CDR3 extends over 14 amino acids. CDR1 and CDR2 from the germline V gene are LNHNV and YYDKDF (reference sequence). Trimming took off 3 bases at V and 10 bases at J, with 15 bases between the two ends. Here the CDR3 DNA reads TGTGCCACCAGCAGCGACAGAACGCTTGGAAAACTGTTTTTT. It translates to CATSSDRTLGKLFF.

The chain combines TRBV7-2 with TRBJ2-2; tentatively, D is TRBD2 (7 bases). The CDR3 consists of 15 residues. The germline V and J ends were trimmed by 7 bases and 4 bases, with 16 bases remaining between them. Germline assignment: CDR1 SGHTA and CDR2 FQGNSA. This chain's CDR3 is CASIPSGGPTGELFF. The CDR3 bases are TGTGCCAGCATCCCTTCCGGGGGGCCCACCGGGGAGCTGTTTTTT.

This clonotype was recorded many times. J is TRBJ2-3 and V is TRBV12-3 or TRBV12-4, with D perhaps TRBD2 (6 bases). The CDR3 loop spans 14 amino acids. V lost 6 bases to trimming and J lost 5 bases, with 15 bases between them. In nucleotides, the CDR3 is TGTGCCAGCAGCCGAGCCTCGGGGGTAGATACGCAGTATTTT. Amino acids: CASSRASGVDTQYF.

In this sample, this clonotype turned up many times. The genes are TRBV9 and TRBJ2-1; D tentatively fits TRBD1 or TRBD2 (5 bases each). Trimming shortened V by 0 bases and J by 3 bases, and 19 bases separated the two germline ends. Looked up from germline, CDR1 is SGDLS and CDR2 is YYNGEE. The CDR3 extends over 18 amino acids. CDR3 sequence: CASSVGGAGAADYNEQFF. The CDR3 DNA sequence: TGTGCCAGCAGCGTAGGAGGGGCCGGGGCGGCGGACTACAATGAGCAGTTCTTC.

This clonotype was observed a few times. The chain employs TRBV25-1 and TRBJ1-6; 10 nucleotides line up with TRBD1. The ends lost 8 bases at V and 9 bases at J; junction bases unmatched: 4. CDR3 length: 13 residues. Per germline, CDR1 MGHDK and CDR2 SYGVNS. CDR3 protein: CASRDRGSSPLHF. For the CDR3, the DNA is TGTGCCAGCCGGGACAGGGGTTCTTCACCCCTCCACTTT.

On this clonotype: This sequence may be a read error, since a much larger clone differs from it by one base. Here the CDR3 reads CASSDRGQVQEAQYF. In DNA form, the CDR3 reads TGTGCCAGCAGTGACCGCGGCCAGGTCCAAGAGGCCCAGTACTTC. V gene TRBV2 combines with J gene TRBJ2-5, with unresolved D. CDR1 is SNHLY and CDR2 is FYNNEI in the germline V gene. The CDR3 consists of 15 residues.

There are many counts of this clonotype. The chain employs TRBV30 and TRBJ2-4, with D unclear. Germline V gene sequence: CDR1 GTSNPN, CDR2 SVGIG (reference sequence). The CDR3 is made up of 14 amino acids. V was cut by 0 bases and J by 1 base, with 7 bases left in between. DNA of the CDR3: TGTGCCTGGAGTGTCGCCGGGGCCAAAAACATTCAGTACTTC. Translated: CAWSVAGAKNIQYF.

In the case of this clonotype: Relative to the germline gene, one junction end is altered; a read error may explain this. CDR3 region: CAGSSRGSRPYNEQFF. The CDR3 DNA reads TGTGCCGGCAGTTCCCGAGGTAGCCGGCCCTACAATGAGCAGTTCTTC. This sequence joins TRBV6-5 and TRBJ2-1; the D is unclear. This CDR3 is built from 16 residues. The V gene's germline CDR1 is MNHEY and CDR2 SVGAGI.

This clonotype was detected ten times or more. The chain joins TRBV10-2 to TRBJ2-2, with D tentatively TRBD2 (7 bases). The CDR3 has 16 residues. Germline V lookup: CDR1 WSHSY, CDR2 SAAADI. Trimming cost V 2 bases and J 2 bases, with 12 bases left between them. The CDR3 here is CASSELGGPNTGELFF. The CDR3 DNA reads TGCGCCAGCAGTGAGCTGGGGGGGCCCAACACCGGGGAGCTGTTTTTT.

The CDR3 sequence: CASNPDGFQPQHF. The CDR3, as DNA: TGTGCCAGCAACCCGGACGGATTTCAGCCCCAGCATTTT. The V and J genes are TRBV6-6 and TRBJ1-5; the D is unclear. The length of the CDR3 is 13 residues. CDR1 and CDR2 from the germline V gene are MNHNY and SVGAGI (reference sequence). Trimming removed 7 bases at V and 6 bases at J, with 13 bases between.

The rearrangement joins TRBV4-1 to TRBJ2-5; either TRBD1 or TRBD2 may supply D (5 bases each). Trimming removed 5 bases from V and 1 base from J, with 14 bases in between. The CDR3 contains 15 residues. Germline assignment: CDR1 MGHRA and CDR2 YSYEKL. CDR3 region: CASSRLRDGQETQYF. The CDR3 bases are TGCGCCAGCAGCAGACTTCGGGACGGCCAAGAGACCCAGTACTTC.

Remarks on this clonotype: At one end, the junction sequence differs from germline, possibly due to a read error. V usage is TRBV18 and J usage is TRBJ1-2; possibly TRBD1 for D (5 bases). CDR1 is KGHSH and CDR2 is LQKENI in the germline V gene. The CDR3 spans 15 residues. CDR3 bases: TGTGCCAACTCACCACCCGCAGGGAGGGAATACGGCTACACCTTC. Encoded protein: CANSPPAGREYGYTF.

This clonotype was detected a few times. V and J are TRBV12-3 or TRBV12-4 and TRBJ2-1; 10 bases map to TRBD2. The V and J ends lost 5 bases and 7 bases, in that order; junction bases with no gene match: 5. The CDR3 has 14 residues. The CDR3 nucleotides are TGTGCCAGCAGTGAAGCGGGGGGGTGGAATGAGCAGTTCTTC. Encoded protein: CASSEAGGWNEQFF.

With regard to this clonotype: A clone one base away is much larger, so this may be a read error. The chain has TRBV12-3 or TRBV12-4 and TRBJ2-5, with D possibly TRBD2 on 6 matching bases. V lost 5 bases and J 5 bases, leaving 12 bases between the germline ends. The CDR3 loop spans 13 amino acids. The CDR3 DNA sequence: TGTGCCAGCAGTATCGGGGGAATGGAGACCCAGTACTTC. Its translation: CASSIGGMETQYF.

This clonotype has ten or more counts. The chain carries TRBV7-9 and TRBJ1-1, with D maybe TRBD1 (6 bases). The germline gives CDR1 SEHNR, CDR2 FQNEAQ (reference sequence). Trimming removed 4 bases at V and 9 bases at J, with 12 bases between. This CDR3 is 12 amino acids long. Written as DNA, the CDR3 is TGTGCCAGCAGCTCCCAGGGGAGTAAAGCTTTCTTT. The encoded protein is CASSSQGSKAFF.

V usage is TRBV12-3 or TRBV12-4 and J usage is TRBJ1-5; D is unresolved. V lost 5 bases and J lost 3, with 8 bases in between. The CDR3 is 13 residues long. CDR3 nucleotides: TGTGCCAGCAGTACCGTCGACAATCAGCCCCAGCATTTT. It is translated as CASSTVDNQPQHF.

The chain uses TRBV12-3 or TRBV12-4 and TRBJ2-7, with 8 bases fitting TRBD2. The CDR3 totals 12 residues. J gave up 6 bases and V 7 bases, and 5 bases lay outside the gene matches. The CDR3 DNA is TGTGCCAGCAAAGCGGGAGCCGGCGAGCAGTACTTC. It encodes CASKAGAGEQYF.

Of note for this clonotype: A much larger clone differs from this one at a single base, so this may be a read error. The chain links TRBV11-2 to TRBJ1-2; possibly TRBD1 for D (6 bases). Germline V gives CDR1 SGHAT, CDR2 FQNNGV. The CDR3 sequence is 16 residues long. The CDR3: CAGSLGLAGGADGYTF. DNA for the CDR3: TGTGCCGGCAGCTTAGGGCTGGCGGGGGGGGCAGATGGCTACACCTTC.

Points on this clonotype: A read error may account for a junction end that differs from germline. The rearrangement uses TRBV20-1 and TRBJ1-4; D might be TRBD1 (6 bases). Germline V gene data show CDR1 as DFQATT and CDR2 as SNEGSKA (reference sequence). The CDR3 loop spans 14 amino acids. CDR3 coding DNA: TGTAGTGCCCAAAGGGGGGCAGCTAATGAAAAACTGTTTTTT. It yields the protein CSAQRGAANEKLFF.

This clonotype occurred many times. The CDR3 is CASSRPDSGEQYF. The CDR3 DNA sequence: TGCGCCAGCAGCAGACCTGACAGTGGCGAGCAGTACTTC. The chain carries TRBV5-1 and TRBJ2-7; D perhaps matches TRBD1 (5 bases). The CDR3 runs to 13 residues. CDR1 is SGHRS, CDR2 YFSETQ, per germline. Trimming removed 4 bases from V and 6 bases from J, with 14 bases in between.

As to this clonotype: A read error may explain this, as a much larger clone is one base away. This chain joins TRBV11-2 and TRBJ2-5; 12 bases are shared with TRBD2. The assigned J gene may be wrong: the sequence end matches TRBJ2-1 better. In germline, CDR1 is SGHAT, CDR2 FQNNGV. The CDR3 totals 16 residues. The CDR3 loop reads CASSPLAGGPQETQFF. DNA of the CDR3: TGTGCCAGCAGCCCACTAGCGGGGGGCCCCCAAGAGACCCAGTTCTTC.

The table lists this clonotype with many counts. The V call is TRBV28, the J call TRBJ2-7, with 8 positions matching TRBD1. CDR1 MDHEN and CDR2 SYDVKM come from the germline V gene. This CDR3 region has 14 residues. The V segment lost 6 bases and the J segment 1 base; nucleotides outside the gene matches: 5. The chain's CDR3 is CASRPGQASYEQYF. CDR3 bases: TGTGCCAGCAGACCGGGACAGGCGTCCTACGAGCAGTACTTC.

The sample holds many counts of this clonotype. The chain uses TRBV12-3 or TRBV12-4 and TRBJ2-3; 15 bases fit TRBD2. Trimming at V came to 5 bases and at J to 4 bases, leaving 7 bases not matched to a gene. The CDR3 contains 17 residues. CDR3 region: CASSTRTSGGAPDTQYF. In nucleotides, the CDR3 is TGTGCCAGCAGTACCCGGACTAGCGGGGGGGCCCCAGATACGCAGTATTTT.

This clonotype has a count of ten or more. The chain combines TRBV6-5 with TRBJ1-2; a possible D gene is TRBD1 (6 bases). Germline-derived CDR1 and CDR2 are MNHEY and SVGAGI. V shed 4 bases and J shed 1 base, with 13 bases lying between them. The CDR3 has 15 residues. This chain's CDR3 is CASSSATGLNYGYTF. CDR3 nucleotide sequence: TGTGCCAGCAGTTCCGCGACAGGTCTTAACTATGGCTACACCTTC.